The T cell receptor (beta chain) described here comes from a study of OX40 agonist ivuxolimab in advanced cancers. Whole-study context: Dose-escalation cases comprised hepatocellular carcinoma, melanoma, renal cell or head and neck cancer. Participants, roughly 80% male, averaged about 59 years of age, ranging from about 23 to 79. Points from the study as a whole: Among expanded peripheral T cells, antigen specificity went undetermined.

Sequencing used immunoSEQ multiplex PCR; TCRdb keeps in-frame clones, though not all of them. In the table there are 40,000 to 45,000 clones, around 80% of which are singletons. CDR3 size: 16 residues. Germline assignment: CDR1 SGHVS and CDR2 FNYEAQ. The V gene lost 1 base and the J gene lost 7 bases, with 16 bases spanning the gap. A remark on this clone: The antigen is undetermined.

This receptor was obtained from an adult with an advanced solid tumor such as melanoma, head and neck, liver or kidney cancer. This chain links TRBV7-6 with TRBJ2-2, with D perhaps TRBD2 (6 bases). Material: CD4+ or CD8+ T cells sorted from blood, obtained in a trial of the OX40 agonist ivuxolimab. The CDR3 nucleotides are TGTGCCAGCAGCTTAGTAGCGGCCCGTAGGCGCGGGGAGCTGTTTTTT. Encoded protein: CASSLVAARRRGELFF.